Given below is one TCR beta chain in context. Its antigen target is currently unknown. No quality values exist for individual bases; no much larger clone is one base distant. The cohort comprised fewer than 700 healthy bone marrow donors. At the time of sampling, all cohort members were nominally healthy, though unrecorded immune exposures were likely present. The donor tested CMV seropositive, placing the donor among the approximately 310 seropositive members of the cohort. Each donor provided a peripheral blood sample, and peripheral blood mononuclear cells were used for TCR beta sequencing. Genomic DNA extraction from the blood cell samples was performed with the Qiagen DNeasy Blood Extraction Kit. This sample was taken from a study of cytomegalovirus exposure and HLA in healthy donors (dated by TCRdb to the late 2010s). Some background on the complete study: An earlier analysis of several hundred of the donors reported about 250 Gb of sequence data and more than 90 million unique TCR beta sequences from about 200 million T cells. All discovery cohort repertoires had been generated using a single sequencing platform. The T cell repertoires of roughly 660 subjects were profiled by immunosequencing and related to cytomegalovirus serostatus. A later analysis re-examined previously published TCR beta repertoires from hundreds of donors and added high-resolution HLA genotyping to investigate patterns of TCR occurrence. Genome-wide SNP genotypes for about three fifths of the 666 donors were used in a later genetic analysis, which treated that subset as a discovery cohort. Because of strong linkage in the cohort, roughly five DR-DQ haplotypes were treated as single units for association and clustering. Both class I and class II loci were covered by HLA typing, at four-digit resolution. To decide whether each TCR beta V gene segment behaved as functional or pseudogenic, an earlier analysis of fewer than 750 of the donors relied on high-throughput TCR beta sequencing. The study aimed to test whether signatures of past pathogen exposure could be identified by cataloging public T cell receptors. Besides the first cohort of approximately 710 subjects, a separate validation cohort made up of 95 to 150 different subjects was used. The later analysis used no new phenotypic data to find candidate immune exposures, relying instead on TCR beta sequences and their occurrence across donors. Among some 400 genotyped donors of the cohort, an average of approximately 220,000 unique TCR beta nucleotide sequences was sequenced per donor, of which 15% to 20% were non-productive. Donor age, sex, ethnicity and CMV serostatus were collected together with the repertoire data. The genetic ancestry cluster associated with self-reported Caucasian donors included over 65% of the 300 to 450 genotyped donors. Roughly 320 gigabases of sequencing data and roughly 81 million unique TCR sequences made up an early release that covered several hundred HLA-typed donors. The study combined high-throughput TCR immunosequencing, statistical association of individual TCRs with disease status, and machine learning to predict cytomegalovirus infection status. Typing coverage varied by locus: roughly 629-630 donors for A, B, C, DRB1 and DQB1; approximately 520 for DQA1; about 590 for DPA1; 400 to 480 for DPB1. What the study reported, not specific to this receptor: About 17 rarely observed V segments, including chromosome 9 orphons, were excluded from the earlier analysis of some 590 of the donors because counts were too low. A further reported finding was that TCR beta sequences accurately predicted the HLA-A and HLA-B alleles for most subjects in the first cohort. A later analysis found that HLA-associated TCR beta chains were more clonally expanded and had lower generation probabilities than equally common non-associated chains. It was suggested by the authors that the approach could potentially be generalized to other disease states and immunological phenotypes. Some IMGT-functional V segments, including TRBV6-2 and TRBV6-3, could not be told apart with the 87-base-pair reads, so those segments were excluded. HLA typing was unavailable for some donors at each locus, so association tests used only the typed subset. The only immune exposure information available for the cohort was CMV serostatus. Assigning TCR associations to individual alleles was difficult when HLA alleles, especially DR and DQ, strongly co-occurred. The classifier was reported to diagnose cytomegalovirus status with high specificity and sensitivity in both the original and validation cohorts. Across donors, most TCR sequences were observed very rarely, whereas some public TCRs were present in many individuals. Presence/absence analyses assumed roughly uniform sequencing depth across donors, an assumption that may not hold. Specific HLA alleles were associated with roughly 16,000 TCR beta sequences at a false discovery rate of 0.05 in a later analysis. The sequencing pipeline was judged likely to have produced a cluster of highly shared sequence variants as a technical artifact. In a later analysis, TCR association rates were found to vary across HLA loci, with the most associated TCRs seen for DRB1 alleles and the fewest for HLA-C alleles. In an earlier analysis of several hundred of the donors, most TCR beta V segments were observed in productive rearrangements about 87% or about 30% of the time, broadly matching IMGT annotations. According to a later analysis, parvovirus B19, influenza, CMV and Epstein-Barr virus appeared linked to several top co-occurrence clusters. Correlated functional status among segregating V segments might be attributable to linkage disequilibrium, but an unknown experimental factor could not be ruled out. Compared with the 666-donor mean, donors in an Asian-associated ancestry cluster had fewer N-insertions in productive TCRs, according to a later genetic analysis. This cohort had only TCR beta chains sequenced, and the lack of alpha or paired-chain data limited which features could be detected. According to a later analysis, most CMV-associated TCR beta chains appeared to be HLA-restricted, and the HLA associations seemed to be driven largely by CMV exposure. A few of the identified cytomegalovirus-associated TCR beta chains were confirmed in vitro to be specific for cytomegalovirus antigens. The study gave a list of under 200 TCR beta chains associated with cytomegalovirus. An association between a missense DCLRE1C variant and V-gene and J-gene trimming of TCR beta chains was found in a later genetic analysis and replicated in an independent cohort.

Trimming takes 7 bases from V and 2 bases from J, and the germline ends sit 9 bases apart. Including cysteine and phenylalanine, the CDR3 has 13 amino acids. The DNA shown is the 39-base CDR3, in frame from base 1. CDR1 LGHNT and CDR2 FRNRAP are derived from the germline V gene. Library creation used the immunoSEQ multiplex PCR assay. A mixture of 60 forward primers for TCR Vbeta segments and 13 reverse primers for TCR Jbeta segments was used in the multiplex PCR. A multiplex PCR assay on genomic DNA amplified the CDR3 region of rearranged TCR beta genes. The Illumina HiSeq System was used to sequence the amplified TCR beta libraries as 87-base-pair reads. Processing in the source paper ran as follows. In a later analysis, some 80 million unique TCR beta chains were counted across the 500 to 850 repertoires, and approximately 9.9 million of these chains were shared by at least two donors. Raw reads were error-corrected and collapsed into unique sequences by a nearest-neighbor algorithm in which closely related sequences were merged to remove PCR and sequencing errors. CDR3 sequences were aligned to IMGT reference sequences to assign V, D and J gene segments. For a sequence to be retained, at least a six-nucleotide match to both a V gene segment and a J gene segment was required. Rearrangements were called productive when the CDR3 lacked stop codons and stayed in frame with V and J; all others were non-productive. Following IMGT convention, CDR3 was defined as the stretch from the second conserved V-encoded cysteine up to the conserved J-encoded phenylalanine. The earlier analysis of roughly 590 of the donors excluded any sequence lacking an unambiguous match to a single V gene segment. An earlier analysis of 450 to 650 of the donors called V segments functional above 56.7% productive rearrangements and segregating when the between-donor standard deviation exceeded 5%. A statistical classification framework was developed to diagnose cytomegalovirus status using the catalog of TCR beta chain sequences. V and J gene assignment, in a later analysis, came from comparing TCR nucleotide sequences with IMGT/GENE-DB human TR gene sequences. Using the TCRdist pipeline, a later analysis assigned CDR3 sequences along with most-parsimonious VDJ recombination scenarios. A later analysis defined each TCR beta chain by its CDR3 amino acid sequence plus V-gene family, and excluded reads lacking a unique V-gene family. As a way to deal with suspected cross-contamination and a sequencing artifact, a later analysis dropped approximately 590 nucleotide sequences that were highly shared and had low generation probability. For each public chain, a later analysis derived a clonal expansion index from normalized ranks of inferred template counts within each repertoire. In a later analysis, generation probabilities were computed with a VDJ recombination model fitted to out-of-frame rearrangements, and the resulting probabilities were checked against IGoR. In a later analysis, TCR-TCR, TCR-HLA and TCR-CMV co-occurrence was scored with hypergeometric tests, and a repertoire-size bias correction was applied to TCR pairs. False discovery rates were estimated in a later analysis by permuting HLA or CMV assignments 20 times. A later analysis grouped co-occurring TCRs with DBSCAN, adding TCRdist sequence similarity when clustering within HLA-allele-positive subsets. Repertoires with fewer than 30,000 or more than 120,000 public chains, plus five repertoires with anomalous nucleotide sharing, were excluded from co-occurrence clustering. TCRdb took this table from immuneACCESS and kept in-frame rearrangements with V and J called. Such tables lack part of the clones; where checked against another copy, unresolved V genes explain under half of the gap, and the rest is unexplained. V, J and clone size derive from that table, while D and trimming were established from the DNA sequence. The sample contains 170,000 or so clones, roughly four fifths of them found a single time. The ten largest account for about 4.9% of the sample.

This clonotype was sampled from a girl aged 10 to 17 in good health and CMV-seropositive. This chain joins TRBV12-5 to TRBJ1-5, with TRBD1 as a weak D call on 6 bases. Material for sequencing was PBMCs. The CDR3 protein: CASAPGGNQPQHF. The sequence in DNA is TGTGCTAGTGCCCCAGGGGGCAATCAGCCCCAGCATTTT.